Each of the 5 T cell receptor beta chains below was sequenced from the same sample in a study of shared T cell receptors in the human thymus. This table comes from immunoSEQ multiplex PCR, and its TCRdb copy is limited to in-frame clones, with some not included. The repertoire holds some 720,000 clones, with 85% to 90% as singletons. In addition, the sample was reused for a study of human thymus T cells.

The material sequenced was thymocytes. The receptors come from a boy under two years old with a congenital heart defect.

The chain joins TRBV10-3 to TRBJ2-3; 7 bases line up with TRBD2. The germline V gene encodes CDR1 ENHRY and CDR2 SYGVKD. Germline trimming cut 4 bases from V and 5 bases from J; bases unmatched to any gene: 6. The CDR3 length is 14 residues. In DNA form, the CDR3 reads TGTGCCATCAGTGTAACCCCGGGGGGAGATACGCAGTATTTT. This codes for CAISVTPGGDTQYF.

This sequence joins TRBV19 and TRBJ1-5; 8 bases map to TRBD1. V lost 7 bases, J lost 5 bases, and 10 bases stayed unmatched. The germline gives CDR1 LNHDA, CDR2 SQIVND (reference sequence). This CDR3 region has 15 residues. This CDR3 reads CASTLARGPHQPQHF. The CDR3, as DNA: TGTGCCAGTACCCTGGCCAGGGGGCCCCATCAGCCCCAGCATTTT. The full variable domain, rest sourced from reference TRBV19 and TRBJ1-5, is DGGITQSPKYLFRKEGQNVTLSCEQNLNHDAMYWYRQDPGQGLRLIYYSQIVNDFQKGDIAEGYSVSREKKESFPLTVTSAQKNPTAFYLCASTLARGPHQPQHFGDGTRLSIL.

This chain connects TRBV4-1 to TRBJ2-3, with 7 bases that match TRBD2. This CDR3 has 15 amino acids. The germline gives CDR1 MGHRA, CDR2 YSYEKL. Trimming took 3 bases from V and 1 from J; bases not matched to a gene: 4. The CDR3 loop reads CASSHVLAGTDTQYF. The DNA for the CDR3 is TGCGCCAGCAGCCACGTCCTAGCGGGCACAGATACGCAGTATTTT.

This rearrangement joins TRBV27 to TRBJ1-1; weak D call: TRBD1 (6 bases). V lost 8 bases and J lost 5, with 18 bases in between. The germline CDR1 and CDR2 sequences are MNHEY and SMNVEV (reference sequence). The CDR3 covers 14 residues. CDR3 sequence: CASAIRGEITEAFF. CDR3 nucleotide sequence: TGTGCCAGCGCGATCAGGGGAGAGATTACTGAAGCTTTCTTT.

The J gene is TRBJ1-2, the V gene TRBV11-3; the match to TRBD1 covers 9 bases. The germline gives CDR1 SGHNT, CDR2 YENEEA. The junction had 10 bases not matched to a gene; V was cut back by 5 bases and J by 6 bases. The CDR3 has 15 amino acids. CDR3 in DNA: TGTGCCAGCAGCCCGCGGGACAGGGAATTACATGGCTACACCTTC. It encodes CASSPRDRELHGYTF. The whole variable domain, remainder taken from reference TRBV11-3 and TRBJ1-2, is EAGVVQSPRYKIIEKKQPVAFWCNPISGHNTLYWYLQNLGQGPELLIRYENEEAVDDSQLPKDRFSAERLKGVDSTLKIQPAELGDSAVYLCASSPRDRELHGYTFGSGTRLTVV.